In this sample, the clone carrying this T cell receptor beta chain turned up many times. Using its own MiXCR run on the 5' RACE reads, TCRdb lists one record per CDR3 protein. The sample comprises 50,000 to 70,000 distinct CDR3 sequences, 4.5% of which are singletons, and 5.5% to 8% rests with the top ten. The sample originates from a study of neurological immune-mediated disorders. About the research overall: Of the multiple sclerosis patients, some 35 in total, roughly 30 were relapsing-remitting and 3 were secondary progressive.

The V and J ends lost 1 base and 6 bases respectively, with 10 bases between them. The CDR3 runs to 14 residues. Germline lookup yields CDR1 DFQATT and CDR2 SNEGSKA (reference sequence). This chain uses TRBV20-1 with TRBJ1-6; a weak D match, TRBD1 (6 bases). The origin of this receptor is a man aged 25-45 years with multiple sclerosis. Sequencing was done on a sample of PBMCs. The CDR3 DNA reads TGCAGTGCTAGAGGGACAGTTGGTAATTCACCCCTCCACTTT. It is translated as CSARGTVGNSPLHF.